The rows below give T cell receptor beta chains drawn from one sample of a study of T cells in localized non-small cell lung cancer. The method was immunoSEQ multiplex PCR; TCRdb's version includes in-frame clones alone and lacks a portion of them. The sample contains just under 30,000 clones, approximately 90% of which appear only once. This sample comprised peripheral blood, obtained before any cancer treatment. These receptors were taken from a woman aged 40-70 years with stage I lung adenocarcinoma. CDR3s include the opening cysteine and the closing phenylalanine or tryptophan. Each record gives: clone size, D gene, V gene, J gene, CDR3 protein, CDR3 DNA. A D gene is named only where the DNA matches it firmly. Expanded clones get a size class; other rows say once, few or many, or leave the size out.

NA	TRBD2	TRBV4-1	TRBJ2-4	CASSPRGVGKNIQYF	TGCGCCAGCAGCCCGCGGGGGGTAGGCAAAAACATTCAGTACTTC
NA	NA	TRBV5-1	TRBJ2-5	CASSPQVNQETQYF	TGCGCCAGCAGCCCCCAGGTCAACCAAGAGACCCAGTACTTC
NA	NA	TRBV18	TRBJ1-1	CASSSKRGGTNTEAFF	TGTGCCAGCTCATCAAAAAGAGGGGGGACGAACACTGAAGCTTTCTTT
NA	NA	TRBV29-1	TRBJ1-3	CSVVYQGNTIYF	TGCAGCGTTGTCTATCAAGGAAACACCATATATTTT
NA	NA	TRBV11-2	TRBJ2-3	CASSPHTITDTQYF	TGTGCCAGCAGCCCCCATACAATCACAGATACGCAGTATTTT
NA	TRBD2	TRBV15	TRBJ2-2	CATSKLAGGLTGELFF	TGTGCCACCAGCAAACTAGCGGGGGGATTGACCGGGGAGCTGTTTTTT
NA	NA	TRBV7-6	TRBJ2-7	CASSLGTELSVSYEQYF	TGTGCCAGCAGCTTAGGGACAGAACTAAGCGTCTCCTACGAGCAGTACTTC
NA	NA	TRBV6-5	TRBJ2-7	CASRNGATYEQYF	TGTGCCAGCCGGAACGGAGCTACCTACGAGCAGTACTTC
NA	NA	TRBV7-9	TRBJ2-3	CASSLPRGRDHTDTQYF	TGTGCCAGCAGCTTACCGCGTGGGCGGGACCACACAGATACGCAGTATTTT
NA	TRBD1	TRBV6-1	TRBJ1-6	CASSEGTGDATLHF	TGTGCCAGCAGTGAAGGGACAGGGGATGCCACCCTCCACTTT
few	TRBD1	TRBV6-1	TRBJ1-1	CASTEAGAGGKAFF	TGTGCCAGCACCGAAGCCGGGGCAGGGGGCAAAGCTTTCTTT
NA	NA	TRBV5-4	TRBJ2-2	CASSAGRGRPGELFF	TGTGCCAGCAGCGCTGGCAGGGGTCGCCCCGGGGAGCTGTTTTTT
NA	NA	TRBV7-2	TRBJ2-5	CASSLGHRETQYF	TGTGCCAGCAGCTTAGGGCATCGAGAGACCCAGTACTTC
NA	NA	TRBV28	TRBJ1-5	CASSFGTGSPQHF	TGTGCCAGCAGTTTCGGAACAGGGTCCCCCCAGCATTTT
NA	TRBD1	TRBV9	TRBJ2-3	CASSAGQVDTQYF	TGTGCCAGCAGCGCGGGACAGGTTGATACGCAGTATTTT
NA	NA	TRBV5-4	TRBJ2-3	CASSPTRTASTDTQYF	TGTGCCAGCAGCCCCACACGGACAGCTAGCACAGATACGCAGTATTTT
NA	NA	TRBV28	TRBJ2-3	CASIGGATDTQYF	TGTGCCAGCATAGGGGGGGCCACAGATACGCAGTATTTT
few	NA	TRBV6-5	TRBJ2-6	CASSYSVSSGANVLTF	TGTGCCAGCAGTTACTCAGTCAGCTCTGGGGCCAACGTCCTGACTTTC
NA	TRBD1	TRBV4-2	TRBJ2-3	CASSPMGQGTDTQYF	TGTGCCAGCAGCCCAATGGGACAGGGAACAGATACGCAGTATTTT
NA	NA	TRBV14	TRBJ1-1	CASSNLGSNTEAFF	TGTGCCAGCAGCAACTTAGGTTCGAACACTGAAGCTTTCTTT
NA	TRBD1	TRBV4-3	TRBJ2-1	CASSQLWTGGDEQFF	TGCGCCAGCAGCCAACTCTGGACAGGGGGCGATGAGCAGTTCTTC
NA	NA	TRBV19	TRBJ2-1	CASTMGSWGYNEQFF	TGTGCCAGTACCATGGGGAGTTGGGGCTACAATGAGCAGTTCTTC
NA	TRBD2	TRBV28	TRBJ2-7	CASSLSSGGTYEQYF	TGTGCCAGCAGTTTATCTAGCGGGGGGACCTACGAGCAGTACTTC
NA	TRBD2	TRBV27	TRBJ2-1	CASSSYAGGYGEQFF	TGTGCCAGCAGTAGCTATGCGGGAGGATATGGTGAGCAGTTCTTC
NA	NA	TRBV15	TRBJ1-2	CATTSPTNYGYTF	TGTGCCACCACATCTCCTACTAACTATGGCTACACCTTC
NA	NA	TRBV11-2	TRBJ2-5	CASSLAPGIQETQYF	TGTGCCAGCAGCTTAGCACCAGGGATTCAAGAGACCCAGTACTTC
NA	TRBD1	TRBV18	TRBJ2-7	CASSFGQESYEQYF	TGTGCCAGCTCTTTCGGACAGGAATCCTACGAGCAGTACTTC
NA	NA	TRBV27	TRBJ2-3	CASSFNAGTDTQYF	TGTGCCAGCAGTTTTAATGCGGGCACAGATACGCAGTATTTT
once	NA	TRBV30	TRBJ2-6	CAWSMLRASGANVLTF	TGTGCCTGGAGTATGTTGAGAGCCTCTGGGGCCAACGTCCTGACTTTC
NA	NA	TRBV7-8	TRBJ2-7	CASSLGRDYEQYF	TGTGCCAGCAGCTTAGGCAGGGACTACGAGCAGTACTTC
NA	NA	TRBV11-2	TRBJ2-7	CASSLGTYEQYF	TGTGCCAGCAGCCTTGGGACGTACGAGCAGTACTTC
NA	TRBD1	TRBV28	TRBJ1-5	CASSFQGAVDNQPQHF	TGTGCCAGCAGTTTTCAGGGGGCAGTGGACAATCAGCCCCAGCATTTT
NA	NA	TRBV6-5	TRBJ2-1	CASSYSRGQLNEQFF	TGTGCCAGCAGTTACTCGAGAGGGCAGTTGAATGAGCAGTTCTTC
few	TRBD1	TRBV19	TRBJ1-1	CASSPRTGNPEAFF	TGTGCCAGTAGTCCCCGGACAGGGAACCCTGAAGCTTTCTTT